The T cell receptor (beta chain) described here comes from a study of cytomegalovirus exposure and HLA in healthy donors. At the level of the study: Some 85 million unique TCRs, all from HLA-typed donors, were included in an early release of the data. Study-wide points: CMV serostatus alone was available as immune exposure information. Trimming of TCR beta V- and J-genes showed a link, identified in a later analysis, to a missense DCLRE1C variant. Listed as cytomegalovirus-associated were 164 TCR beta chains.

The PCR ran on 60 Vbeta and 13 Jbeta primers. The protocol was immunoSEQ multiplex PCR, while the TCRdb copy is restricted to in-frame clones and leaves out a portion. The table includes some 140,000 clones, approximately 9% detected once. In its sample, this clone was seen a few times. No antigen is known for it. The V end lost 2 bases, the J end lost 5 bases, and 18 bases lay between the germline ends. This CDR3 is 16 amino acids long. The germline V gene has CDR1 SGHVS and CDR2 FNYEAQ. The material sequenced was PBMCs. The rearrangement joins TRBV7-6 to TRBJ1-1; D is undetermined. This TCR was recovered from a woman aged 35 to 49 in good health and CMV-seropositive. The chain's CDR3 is CASSLSLGTRNTEAFF. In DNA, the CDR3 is TGTGCCAGCAGCTTAAGCCTGGGCACCAGAAATACTGAAGCTTTCTTT.